This T cell receptor beta chain originates from a study of T cell repertoires in urothelial bladder cancer. Overall study: Resected lesion stages: three cT0, three cTa, three cT1, three cT2+. General study findings and limits: Up to 17% of carcinoma infiltrating lymphocytes belonged to one T-cell clone. Benign specimens held more T cells than urothelial carcinoma specimens. Median infiltrating lymphocyte percentage was roughly 2.2% in carcinoma specimens.

In this sample, this clone turned up a few times. Its target is unknown. The V and J ends lost 3 bases and 5 bases respectively, with 15 bases between them. CDR1 SGHRS and CDR2 YFSETQ come from the germline V gene. This CDR3 has 16 amino acids. The method was immunoSEQ multiplex PCR; TCRdb's version includes in-frame clones alone and lacks a portion of them. The data contain some 8,600 clones, approximately 59% of them singletons. The sample taken for sequencing was tumor-infiltrating cells from bladder cancer. The chain combines TRBV5-1 with TRBJ1-6; D gene uncertain. The sequence came from a human donor with urothelial carcinoma. CDR3 in DNA: TGCGCCAGCAGCTCCCGAGGCGACCTCCATAATTCACCCCTCCACTTT. Translation: CASSSRGDLHNSPLHF. The entire variable domain, with the rest obtained from reference TRBV5-1 and TRBJ1-6, is as follows: KAGVTQTPRYLIKTRGQQVTLSCSPISGHRSVSWYQQTPGQGLQFLFEYFSETQRNKGNFPGRFSGRQFSNSRSEMNVSTLELGDSALYLCASSSRGDLHNSPLHFGNGTRLTVT.